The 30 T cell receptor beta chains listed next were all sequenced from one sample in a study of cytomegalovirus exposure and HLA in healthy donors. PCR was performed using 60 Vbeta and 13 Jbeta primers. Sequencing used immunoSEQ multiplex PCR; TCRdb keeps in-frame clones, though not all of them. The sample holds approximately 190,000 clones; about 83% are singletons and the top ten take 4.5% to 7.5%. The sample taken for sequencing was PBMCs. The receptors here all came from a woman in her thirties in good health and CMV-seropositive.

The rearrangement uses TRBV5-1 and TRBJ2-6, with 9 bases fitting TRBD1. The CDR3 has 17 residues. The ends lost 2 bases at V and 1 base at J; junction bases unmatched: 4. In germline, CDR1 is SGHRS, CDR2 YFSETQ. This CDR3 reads CASSLQGARSGANVLTF. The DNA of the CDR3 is TGCGCCAGCAGCTTACAGGGGGCGCGTTCTGGGGCCAACGTCCTGACTTTC.

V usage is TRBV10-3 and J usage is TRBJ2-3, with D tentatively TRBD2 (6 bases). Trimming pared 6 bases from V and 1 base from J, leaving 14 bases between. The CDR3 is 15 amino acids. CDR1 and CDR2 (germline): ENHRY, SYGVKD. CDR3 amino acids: CAIRDRDSGTDTQYF. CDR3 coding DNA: TGTGCCATCAGGGACCGGGACTCAGGCACAGATACGCAGTATTTT.

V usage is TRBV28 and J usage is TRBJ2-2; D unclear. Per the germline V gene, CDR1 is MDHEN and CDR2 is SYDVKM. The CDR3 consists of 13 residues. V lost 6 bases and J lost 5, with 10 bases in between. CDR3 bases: TGTGCCAGCAGAAGCCAGGATACCGGGGAGCTGTTTTTT. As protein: CASRSQDTGELFF.

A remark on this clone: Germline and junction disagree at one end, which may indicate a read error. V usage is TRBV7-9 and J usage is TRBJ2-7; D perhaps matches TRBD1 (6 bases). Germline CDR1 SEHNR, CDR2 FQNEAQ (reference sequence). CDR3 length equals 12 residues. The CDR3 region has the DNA TGTGCCAGCAGCTTAGAGGGGAACAGGGTTCTCTTC. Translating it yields CASSLEGNRVLF.

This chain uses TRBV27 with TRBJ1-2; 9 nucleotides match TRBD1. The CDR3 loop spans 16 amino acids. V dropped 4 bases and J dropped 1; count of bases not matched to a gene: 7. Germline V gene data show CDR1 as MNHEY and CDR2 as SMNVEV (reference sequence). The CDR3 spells CASSSDRGYGNYGYTF. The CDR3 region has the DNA TGTGCCAGCAGTTCAGACAGGGGGTACGGTAACTATGGCTACACCTTC.

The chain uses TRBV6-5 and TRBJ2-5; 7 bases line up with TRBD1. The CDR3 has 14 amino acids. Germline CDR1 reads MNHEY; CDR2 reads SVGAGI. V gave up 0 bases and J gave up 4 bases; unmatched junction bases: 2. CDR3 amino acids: CASSYSGGLETQYF. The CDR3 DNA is TGTGCCAGCAGTTACTCAGGGGGCTTAGAGACCCAGTACTTC.

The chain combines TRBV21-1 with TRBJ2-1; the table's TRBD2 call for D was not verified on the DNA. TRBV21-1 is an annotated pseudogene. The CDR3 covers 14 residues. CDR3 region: CASSKARGGSEQFF. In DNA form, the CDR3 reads TGTGCCAGCAGCAAAGCGCGAGGAGGGAGTGAACAGTTCTTC.

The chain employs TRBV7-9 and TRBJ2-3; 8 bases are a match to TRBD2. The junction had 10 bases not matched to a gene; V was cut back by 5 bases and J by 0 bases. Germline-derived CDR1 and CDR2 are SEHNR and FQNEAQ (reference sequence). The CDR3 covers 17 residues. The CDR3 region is CASSEIRLATSTDTQYF. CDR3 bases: TGTGCCAGCAGCGAAATCAGACTAGCGACTAGCACAGATACGCAGTATTTT.

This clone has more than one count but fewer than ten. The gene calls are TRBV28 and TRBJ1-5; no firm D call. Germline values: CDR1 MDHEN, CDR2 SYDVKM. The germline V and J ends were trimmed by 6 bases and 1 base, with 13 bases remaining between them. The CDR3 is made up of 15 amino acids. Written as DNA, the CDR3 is TGTGCCAGCAGCTCGACGGGAGGGAGCAATCAGCCCCAGCATTTT. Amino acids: CASSSTGGSNQPQHF. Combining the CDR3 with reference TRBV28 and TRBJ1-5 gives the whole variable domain DVKVTQSSRYLVKRTGEKVFLECVQDMDHENMFWYRQDPGLGLRLIYFSYDVKMKEKGDIPEGYSVSREKKERFSLILESASTNQTSMYLCASSSTGGSNQPQHFGDGTRLSIL.

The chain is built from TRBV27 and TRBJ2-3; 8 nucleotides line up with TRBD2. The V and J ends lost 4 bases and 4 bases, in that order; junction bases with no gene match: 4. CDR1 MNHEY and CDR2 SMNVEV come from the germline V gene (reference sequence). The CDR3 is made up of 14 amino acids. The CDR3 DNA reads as TGTGCCAGCAGTTCTATCGGGGGGGCAGATACGCAGTATTTT. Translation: CASSSIGGADTQYF.

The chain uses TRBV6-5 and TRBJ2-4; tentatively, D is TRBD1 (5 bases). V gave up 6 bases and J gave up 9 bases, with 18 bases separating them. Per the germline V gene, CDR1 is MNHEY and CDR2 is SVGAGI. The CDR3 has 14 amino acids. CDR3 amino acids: CASSRHAPQGIQYF. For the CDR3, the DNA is TGTGCCAGCAGCCGACACGCTCCCCAGGGCATTCAGTACTTC.

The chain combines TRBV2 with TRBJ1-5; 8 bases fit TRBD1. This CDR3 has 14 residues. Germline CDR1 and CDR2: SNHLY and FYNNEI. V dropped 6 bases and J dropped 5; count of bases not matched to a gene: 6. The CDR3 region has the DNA TGTGCCAGCAGCGAGACAGGGGTGGATCAGCCCCAGCATTTT. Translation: CASSETGVDQPQHF.

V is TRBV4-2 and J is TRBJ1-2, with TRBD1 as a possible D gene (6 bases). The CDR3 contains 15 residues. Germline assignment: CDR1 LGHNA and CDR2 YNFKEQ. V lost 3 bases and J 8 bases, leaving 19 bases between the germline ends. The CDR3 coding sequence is TGTGCCAGCAGCCATCCTGGACAGACGGTTACCGGCTACACCTTC. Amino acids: CASSHPGQTVTGYTF.

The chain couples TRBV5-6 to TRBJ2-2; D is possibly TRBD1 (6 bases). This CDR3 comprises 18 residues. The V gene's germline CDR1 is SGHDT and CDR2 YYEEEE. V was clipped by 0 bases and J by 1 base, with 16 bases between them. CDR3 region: CASSLDLGGGWNTGELFF. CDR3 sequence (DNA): TGTGCCAGCAGCTTGGATTTAGGGGGTGGATGGAACACCGGGGAGCTGTTTTTT.

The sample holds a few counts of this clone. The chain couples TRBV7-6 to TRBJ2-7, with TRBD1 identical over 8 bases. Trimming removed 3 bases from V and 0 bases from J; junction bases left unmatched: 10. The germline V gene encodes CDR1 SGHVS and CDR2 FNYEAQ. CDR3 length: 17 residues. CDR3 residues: CASSLKGQVLSSYEQYF. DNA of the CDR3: TGTGCCAGCAGCTTGAAGGGACAGGTGCTAAGCTCCTACGAGCAGTACTTC.

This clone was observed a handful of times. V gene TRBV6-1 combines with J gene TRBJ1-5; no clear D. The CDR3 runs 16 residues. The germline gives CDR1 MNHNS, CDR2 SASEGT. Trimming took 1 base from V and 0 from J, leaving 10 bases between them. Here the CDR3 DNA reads TGTGCCAGCAGTGAAGAGGCGGTTTATAGCAATCAGCCCCAGCATTTT. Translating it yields CASSEEAVYSNQPQHF.

The CDR3 reads CASSPLDRVRVYEKLFF. The CDR3 region has the DNA TGTGCCAGCTCACCACTAGACAGGGTCCGCGTCTATGAAAAACTGTTTTTT. The chain carries TRBV18 and TRBJ1-4, with 7 positions matching TRBD1. J lost 6 bases, V lost 1 base, and 11 bases had no gene match. This CDR3 has 17 amino acids. Germline V gives CDR1 KGHSH, CDR2 LQKENI. The variable domain in full, completed from reference TRBV18 and TRBJ1-4, reads NAGVMQNPRHLVRRRGQEARLRCSPMKGHSHVYWYRQLPEEGLKFMVYLQKENIIDESGMPKERFSAEFPKEGPSILRIQQVVRGDSAAYFCASSPLDRVRVYEKLFFGSGTQLSVL.

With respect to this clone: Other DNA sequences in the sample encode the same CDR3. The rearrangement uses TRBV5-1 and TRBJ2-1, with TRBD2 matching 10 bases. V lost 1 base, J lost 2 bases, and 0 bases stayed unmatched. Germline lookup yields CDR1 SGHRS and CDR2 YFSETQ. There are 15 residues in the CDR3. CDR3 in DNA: TGCGCCAGCAGCTTGCTAGCGGGAGCCTACAATGAGCAGTTCTTC. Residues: CASSLLAGAYNEQFF.

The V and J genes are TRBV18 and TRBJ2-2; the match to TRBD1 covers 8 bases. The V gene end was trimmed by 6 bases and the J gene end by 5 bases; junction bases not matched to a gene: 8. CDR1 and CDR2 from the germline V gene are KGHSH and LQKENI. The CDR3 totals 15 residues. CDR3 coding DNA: TGTGCCAGCTCCAAGACAGGGGACGGGACCGGGGAGCTGTTTTTT. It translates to CASSKTGDGTGELFF. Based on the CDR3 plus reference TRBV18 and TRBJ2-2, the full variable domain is NAGVMQNPRHLVRRRGQEARLRCSPMKGHSHVYWYRQLPEEGLKFMVYLQKENIIDESGMPKERFSAEFPKEGPSILRIQQVVRGDSAAYFCASSKTGDGTGELFFGEGSRLTVL.

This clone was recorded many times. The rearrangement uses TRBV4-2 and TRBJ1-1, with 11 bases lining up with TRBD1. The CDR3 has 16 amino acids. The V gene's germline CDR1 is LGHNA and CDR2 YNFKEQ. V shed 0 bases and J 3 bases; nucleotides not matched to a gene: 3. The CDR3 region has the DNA TGTGCCAGCAGCCAAGATGAGGGACAGGGGGACACTGAAGCTTTCTTT. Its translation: CASSQDEGQGDTEAFF.

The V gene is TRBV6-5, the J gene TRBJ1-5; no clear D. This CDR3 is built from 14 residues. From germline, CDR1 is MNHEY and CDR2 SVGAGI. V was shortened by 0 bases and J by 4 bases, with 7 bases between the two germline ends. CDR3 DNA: TGTGCCAGCAGTTACTCGCGGGGAAATCAGCCCCAGCATTTT. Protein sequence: CASSYSRGNQPQHF.

The CDR3 protein is CASSYGSKSYEQYF. The CDR3 coding sequence is TGTGCCAGCAGCTACGGGAGTAAATCCTACGAGCAGTACTTC. The rearrangement joins TRBV7-2 to TRBJ2-7; a possible D gene is TRBD2 (6 bases). Looked up from germline, CDR1 is SGHTA and CDR2 is FQGNSA. The V end was cut by 4 bases, the J end by 1 base, with 11 bases between. CDR3 length: 14 residues.

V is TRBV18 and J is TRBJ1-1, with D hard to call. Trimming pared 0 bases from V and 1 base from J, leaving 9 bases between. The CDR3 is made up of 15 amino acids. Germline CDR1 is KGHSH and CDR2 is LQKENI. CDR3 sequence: CASSPPNIPNTEAFF. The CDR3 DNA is TGTGCCAGCTCACCACCGAACATTCCGAACACTGAAGCTTTCTTT. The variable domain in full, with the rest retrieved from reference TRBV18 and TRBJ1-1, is NAGVMQNPRHLVRRRGQEARLRCSPMKGHSHVYWYRQLPEEGLKFMVYLQKENIIDESGMPKERFSAEFPKEGPSILRIQQVVRGDSAAYFCASSPPNIPNTEAFFGQGTRLTVV.

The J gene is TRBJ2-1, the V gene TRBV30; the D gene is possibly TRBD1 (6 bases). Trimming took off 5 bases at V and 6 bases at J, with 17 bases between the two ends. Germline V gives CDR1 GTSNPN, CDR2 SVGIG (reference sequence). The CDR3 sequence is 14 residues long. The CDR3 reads CAWLGTGSLNEQFF. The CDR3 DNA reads TGTGCCTGGTTAGGAACAGGGTCCCTCAATGAGCAGTTCTTC.

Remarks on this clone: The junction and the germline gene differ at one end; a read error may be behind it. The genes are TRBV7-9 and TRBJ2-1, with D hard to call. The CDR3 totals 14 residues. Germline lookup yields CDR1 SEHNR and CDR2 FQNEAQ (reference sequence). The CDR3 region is CSSSLVEAYNEQFF. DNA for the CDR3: TGTTCCAGCAGCTTAGTAGAAGCGTACAATGAGCAGTTCTTC.

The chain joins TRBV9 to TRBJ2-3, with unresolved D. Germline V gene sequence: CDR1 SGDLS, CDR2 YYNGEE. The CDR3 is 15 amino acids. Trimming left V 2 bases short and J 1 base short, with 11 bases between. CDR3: CASSVSSPGTDTQYF. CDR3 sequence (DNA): TGTGCCAGCAGCGTCTCTAGTCCCGGCACAGATACGCAGTATTTT.

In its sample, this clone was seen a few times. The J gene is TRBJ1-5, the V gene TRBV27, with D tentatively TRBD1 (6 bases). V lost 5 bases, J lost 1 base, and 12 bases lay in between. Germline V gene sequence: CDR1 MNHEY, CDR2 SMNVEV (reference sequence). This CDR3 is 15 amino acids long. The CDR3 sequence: CASSLQRGSNQPQHF. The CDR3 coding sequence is TGTGCCAGCAGTCTCCAAAGGGGGAGCAATCAGCCCCAGCATTTT.

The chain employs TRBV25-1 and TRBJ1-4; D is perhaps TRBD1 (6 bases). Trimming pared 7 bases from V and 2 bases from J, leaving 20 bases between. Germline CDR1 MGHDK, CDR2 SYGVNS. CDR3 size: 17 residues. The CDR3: CASTPTKFRGTNEKLFF. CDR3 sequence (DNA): TGTGCCAGCACCCCGACGAAGTTCAGGGGCACTAATGAAAAACTGTTTTTT.

As DNA, the CDR3 is TGTGCCAGTAGTAGATCGACAGGTTCCTACGAGCAGTACTTC. As protein: CASSRSTGSYEQYF. The J gene is TRBJ2-7, the V gene TRBV19; possible D gene TRBD1, 6 bases. Germline CDR1 LNHDA, CDR2 SQIVND (reference sequence). Trimming cost V 4 bases and J 1 base, with 11 bases left between them. The CDR3 totals 14 residues.

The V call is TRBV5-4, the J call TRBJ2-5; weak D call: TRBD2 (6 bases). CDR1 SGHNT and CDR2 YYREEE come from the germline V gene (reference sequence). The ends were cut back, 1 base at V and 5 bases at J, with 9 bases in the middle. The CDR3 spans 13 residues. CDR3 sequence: CASSLRGLETQYF. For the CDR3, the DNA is TGTGCCAGCAGCTTGCGGGGGTTGGAGACCCAGTACTTC.